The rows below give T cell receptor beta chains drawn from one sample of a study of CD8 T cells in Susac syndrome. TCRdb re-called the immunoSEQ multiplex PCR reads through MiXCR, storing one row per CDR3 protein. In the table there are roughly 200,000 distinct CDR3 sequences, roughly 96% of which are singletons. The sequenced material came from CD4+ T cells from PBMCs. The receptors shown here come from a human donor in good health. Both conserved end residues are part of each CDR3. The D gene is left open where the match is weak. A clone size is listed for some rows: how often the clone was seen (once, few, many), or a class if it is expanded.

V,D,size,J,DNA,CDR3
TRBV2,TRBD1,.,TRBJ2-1,TGTGCCAGCAGGGAGGACAGGGTGAATGAGCAGTTCTTC,CASREDRVNEQFF
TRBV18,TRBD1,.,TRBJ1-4,TGTGCCAGCTCACGAGACAGGGGGAGCGAAAAACTGTTTTTT,CASSRDRGSEKLFF
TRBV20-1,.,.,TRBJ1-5,TGCAGTGCTAGGAGAGGGGGGATGGGGAATAGCAATCAGCCCCAGCATTTT,CSARRGGMGNSNQPQHF
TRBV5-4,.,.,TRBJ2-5,TGTGCCAGCAGCCACAGGCAGGGGTACGAGACCCAGTACTTC,CASSHRQGYETQYF
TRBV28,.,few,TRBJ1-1,TGTGCCAGCAGTCCCCGGGAGAACACTGAAGCTTTCTTT,CASSPRENTEAFF
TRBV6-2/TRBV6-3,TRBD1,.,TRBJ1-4,TGTGCCAGCAGCCCAGGGACAGCAGCGGAAAAACTGTTTTTT,CASSPGTAAEKLFF
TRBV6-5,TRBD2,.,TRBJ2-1,TGTGCCAGCAGTTACTCGTATCCCGGGGGACTAGCGCTTCACAATGAGCAGTTCTTC,CASSYSYPGGLALHNEQFF
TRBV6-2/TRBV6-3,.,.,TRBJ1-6,TGTGCCAGCAGTTCCCCCGACAGGCTATCACCCCTCCACTTT,CASSSPDRLSPLHF
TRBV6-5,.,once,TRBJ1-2,TGTGCCAGCAGTTACTCGTCCAGGGGTTTAGGCTACACCTTC,CASSYSSRGLGYTF
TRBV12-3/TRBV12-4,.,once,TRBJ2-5,TGTGCCAGCAGTTTAAGCTGGGCAGGGCAACAAGAGACCCAGTACTTC,CASSLSWAGQQETQYF
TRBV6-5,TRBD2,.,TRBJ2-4,TGTGCCAGCAGACCCCTAGCGGGAGGCAAAAACATTCAGTACTTC,CASRPLAGGKNIQYF
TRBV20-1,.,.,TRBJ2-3,TGCAGTGCTTGGACGACTAGCACAGATACGCAGTATTTT,CSAWTTSTDTQYF
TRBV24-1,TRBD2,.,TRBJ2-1,TGTGCCACCAGTGATCCGGGGGGGGTAATCGATGAGCAGTTCTTC,CATSDPGGVIDEQFF
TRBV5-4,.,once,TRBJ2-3,TGTGCCAGCAGCTTGTTCGTCCGGCCGGGCGCAGATACGCAGTATTTT,CASSLFVRPGADTQYF
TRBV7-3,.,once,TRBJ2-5,TGTGCCAGCAGCTCCGAAACGGAGGAGACCCAGTACTTC,CASSSETEETQYF
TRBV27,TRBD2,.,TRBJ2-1,TGTGCCAGCCAGCGGGATGGGTACGGTGAGCAGTTCTTC,CASQRDGYGEQFF
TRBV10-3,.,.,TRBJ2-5,TGTGCCATCAGTGATAGTGGCGGCCCCGAGACCCAGTACTTC,CAISDSGGPETQYF
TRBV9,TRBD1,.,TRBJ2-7,TGTGCCAGCAGCGTGAACAGGGGGCACGACGAGCAGTACTTC,CASSVNRGHDEQYF
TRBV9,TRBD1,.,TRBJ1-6,TGTGCCAGCGGGACAGGCGATTCACCCCTCCACTTT,CASGTGDSPLHF
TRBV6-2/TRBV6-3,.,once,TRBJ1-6,TGTGCCAGCAGCCAGGGACCTTCGGCCCTCCACTTT,CASSQGPSALHF
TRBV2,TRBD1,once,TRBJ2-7,TGTGCCAGCAGGTACCAGGGGGTAGCCTCCTACGAGCAGTACTTC,CASRYQGVASYEQYF
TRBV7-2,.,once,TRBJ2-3,TGTGCCAGCAGCTTCTCCCCCGGGACTACAGATACGCAGTATTTT,CASSFSPGTTDTQYF
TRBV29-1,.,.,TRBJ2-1,TGCAGCGTTGACAGCCCGACGAAAGGGGGGCAGTTCTTC,CSVDSPTKGGQFF
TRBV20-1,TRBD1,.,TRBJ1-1,TGCAGTGCTACTGGACAGGGGAGCATGAACACTGAAGCTTTCTTT,CSATGQGSMNTEAFF
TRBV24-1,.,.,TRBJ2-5,TGTGCCACCAGTGATCAGAATAGGGGTGGGGAGACCCAGTACTTC,CATSDQNRGGETQYF
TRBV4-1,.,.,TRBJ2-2,TGCGCCAGCAGCCAACCATTCCACGGGGAGCTGTTTTTT,CASSQPFHGELFF
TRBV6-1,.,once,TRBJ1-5,TGTGCCAGCAGGCTGGGAGGGGATCAGCCCCAGCATTTT,CASRLGGDQPQHF
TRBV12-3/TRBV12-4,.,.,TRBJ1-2,TGTGCCAGCAGCCGGGACACGACGGGGAGCGGCTATGGCTACACCTTC,CASSRDTTGSGYGYTF
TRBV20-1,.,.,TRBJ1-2,TGCAGTGCCGGACGGCAGAACTATGGCTACACCTTC,CSAGRQNYGYTF
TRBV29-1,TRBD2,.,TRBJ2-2,TGCAGCGTTGGACTAGCGGGAGGGGTTAACACCGGGGAGCTGTTTTTT,CSVGLAGGVNTGELFF
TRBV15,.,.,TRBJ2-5,TGTGCCACCAGCACCGGGGGCTCTTCGGAGACCCAGTACTTC,CATSTGGSSETQYF
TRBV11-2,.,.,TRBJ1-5,TGTGCCAGCAGCTTAGGCACGGGGTATCAGCCCCAGCATTTT,CASSLGTGYQPQHF
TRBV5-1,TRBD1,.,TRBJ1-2,TGCGCCAGCAGCTTGGCCGAGGGGGCGTCCTATGGCTACACCTTC,CASSLAEGASYGYTF
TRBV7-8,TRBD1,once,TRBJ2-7,TGTGCCAGCAGCAGGGACAGGGAAGACTCCGAGCAGTACTTC,CASSRDREDSEQYF
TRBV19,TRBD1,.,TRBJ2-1,TGTGCCAGTAGCCGTGGACAGGGAATGTTCCATGAGCAGTTCTTC,CASSRGQGMFHEQFF
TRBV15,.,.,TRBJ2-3,TGTGCCACCAGTTCGGGACTCCATAAGACCACAGATACGCAGTATTTT,CATSSGLHKTTDTQYF
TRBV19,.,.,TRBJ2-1,TGTGCCAGTAGCGACATCAGGGTCAATGAGCAGTTCTTC,CASSDIRVNEQFF
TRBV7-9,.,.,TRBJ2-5,TGTGCCAGCAGCTTAACCCCAGGGGAAGAGACCCAGTACTTC,CASSLTPGEETQYF
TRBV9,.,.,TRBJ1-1,TGTGCCAGCAGCGTAGGAGGCAGGCGCACTGAAGCTTTCTTT,CASSVGGRRTEAFF
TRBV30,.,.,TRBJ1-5,TGTGCCTGGAGCGATGGGAGGACCGGGGCAAGGCCCCAGCATTTT,CAWSDGRTGARPQHF
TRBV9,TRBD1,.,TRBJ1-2,TGTGCCAGCAGCGTAGCCCGGGACAGCTATGGCTACACCTTC,CASSVARDSYGYTF
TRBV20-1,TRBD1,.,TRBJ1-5,TGCAGTGCTAGAGATCCGACAGGGAGAACTCAGCCCCAGCATTTT,CSARDPTGRTQPQHF
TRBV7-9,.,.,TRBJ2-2,TGTGCCAGCAGCTTTTGGACAACCGGGGAGCTGTTTTTT,CASSFWTTGELFF
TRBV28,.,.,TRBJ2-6,TGTGCCAGCAGGGACGCCAACTCTGGGGCCAACGTCCTGACTTTC,CASRDANSGANVLTF
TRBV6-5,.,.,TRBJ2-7,TGTGCCAGCAGTTATTTTGTCTCTCCCCAGGGGATCTACGAGCAGTACTTC,CASSYFVSPQGIYEQYF
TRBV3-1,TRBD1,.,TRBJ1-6,TGTGCCAGCAGCTTAGGACAGGGTAATTCACCCCTCCACTTT,CASSLGQGNSPLHF
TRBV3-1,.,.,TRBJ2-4,TGTGCCAGCAGTCTTTCAGCCAAAAACATTCAGTACTTC,CASSLSAKNIQYF
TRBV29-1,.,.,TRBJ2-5,TGCAGCGTTGCGGTTGTCCAAGAGACCCAGTACTTC,CSVAVVQETQYF
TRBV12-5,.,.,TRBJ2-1,TGTGCTAGTGGTTTGGGCCAGGTCGGCAATGAGCAGTTCTTC,CASGLGQVGNEQFF
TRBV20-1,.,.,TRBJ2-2,TGCAGTGCCCGAATCAACGGGCCGGCGAACACCGGGGAGCTGTTTTTT,CSARINGPANTGELFF
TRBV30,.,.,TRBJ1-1,TGTGCCTGGAGTGTACAGATCGAAGCTTTCTTT,CAWSVQIEAFF
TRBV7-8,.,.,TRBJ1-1,TGTGCCAGCAGCTTCAAACAGGGTACTGAAGCTTTCTTT,CASSFKQGTEAFF
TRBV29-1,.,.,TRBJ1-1,TGCAGCGTTGTGGACATTGGGGTCTTGAACACTGAAGCTTTCTTT,CSVVDIGVLNTEAFF